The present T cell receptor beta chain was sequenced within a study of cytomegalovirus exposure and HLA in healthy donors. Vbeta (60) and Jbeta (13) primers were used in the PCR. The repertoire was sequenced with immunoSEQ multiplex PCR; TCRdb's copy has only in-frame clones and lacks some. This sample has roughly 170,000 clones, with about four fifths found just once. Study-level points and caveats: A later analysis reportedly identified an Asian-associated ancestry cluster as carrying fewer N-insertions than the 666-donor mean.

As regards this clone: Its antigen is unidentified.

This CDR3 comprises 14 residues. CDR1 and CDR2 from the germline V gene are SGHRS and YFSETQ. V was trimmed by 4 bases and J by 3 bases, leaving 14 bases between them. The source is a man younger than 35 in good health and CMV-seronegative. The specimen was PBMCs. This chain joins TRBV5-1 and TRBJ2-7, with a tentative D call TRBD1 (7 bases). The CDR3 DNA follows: TGCGCCAGCAGCCCGCGGGACAGTAACTACGAGCAGTACTTC. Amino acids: CASSPRDSNYEQYF.